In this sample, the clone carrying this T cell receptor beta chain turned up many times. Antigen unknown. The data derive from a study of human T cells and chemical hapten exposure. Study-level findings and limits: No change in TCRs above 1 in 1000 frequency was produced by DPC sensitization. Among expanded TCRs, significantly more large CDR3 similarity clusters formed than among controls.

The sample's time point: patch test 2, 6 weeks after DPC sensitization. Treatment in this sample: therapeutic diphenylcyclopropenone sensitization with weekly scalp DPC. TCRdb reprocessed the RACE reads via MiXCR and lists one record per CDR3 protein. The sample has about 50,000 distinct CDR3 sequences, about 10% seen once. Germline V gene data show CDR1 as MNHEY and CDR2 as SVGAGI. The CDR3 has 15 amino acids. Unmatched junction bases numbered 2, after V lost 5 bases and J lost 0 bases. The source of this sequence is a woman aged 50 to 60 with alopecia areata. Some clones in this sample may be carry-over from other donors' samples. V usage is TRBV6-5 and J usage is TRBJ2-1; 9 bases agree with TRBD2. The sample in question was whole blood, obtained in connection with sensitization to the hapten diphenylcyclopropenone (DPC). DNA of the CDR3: TGTGCCAGCAGTGCAGCGGGGGGCTCCTACAATGAGCAGTTCTTC. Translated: CASSAAGGSYNEQFF.